Presented here are 5 T cell receptor beta chains from one specimen sequenced in a study of vaccination and CD4 T cells after COVID-19 (dated by TCRdb to about 2022). Taken with the paper, the label for time point translates to: late sampling 161 to 241 days after vaccination in three convalescent patients. Libraries were built with PCR. The reads were generated on an Illumina iSeq 100. Using fastp trimming at Q25 and MiXCR clonotype assembly, TCRdb reanalyzed the public sequencing data and kept in-frame beta chains. For every CDR3 protein sequence, its rows merge into one entry that carries the most common genes and DNA. For this sample there are about 29,000 distinct CDR3 sequences; about 49% appear just once. The top ten hold about 5.3% of the sample. Sample: CD4+ T cells from blood, taken about 7 months after SARS-CoV-2 vaccination. The receptors were sampled from a human donor who had recovered from COVID-19.

The chain links TRBV19 to TRBJ2-3; D is ambiguous. The length of the CDR3 is 14 residues. Trimming shortened V by 6 bases and J by 1 base, and 11 bases separated the two germline ends. Germline CDR1 and CDR2: LNHDA and SQIVND (reference sequence). Here the CDR3 DNA reads TGTGCCAGTAGGGCTAGAGACGGCACAGATACGCAGTATTTT. Its protein is CASRARDGTDTQYF.

In this sample, this clonotype turned up a few times. This rearrangement joins TRBV7-9 to TRBJ2-7; TRBD2 matches 11 bases. Germline CDR1 reads SEHNR; CDR2 reads FQNEAQ (reference sequence). This CDR3 spans 15 amino acids. J lost 2 bases, V lost 1 base, and 1 base had no gene match. For the CDR3, the DNA is TGTGCCAGCAGCTTAGGACTAGCGGGACCCTACGAGCAGTACTTC. Translation: CASSLGLAGPYEQYF.

V usage is TRBV27 and J usage is TRBJ2-3; a weak D match, TRBD2 (5 bases). Germline CDR1 reads MNHEY; CDR2 reads SMNVEV (reference sequence). V dropped 3 bases and J dropped 1 base, with 14 bases sitting between them. The CDR3 contains 16 residues. The CDR3 sequence is CASSLASTRGTDTQYF. The CDR3 bases are TGTGCCAGCAGTTTGGCCTCTACTAGGGGCACAGATACGCAGTATTTT.

The CDR3 loop reads CSARKDRAGANVLTF. The CDR3 region has the DNA TGCAGTGCTAGGAAGGACAGGGCTGGGGCCAACGTCCTGACTTTC. This chain joins TRBV20-1 and TRBJ2-6, with 8 bases that match TRBD1. This CDR3 is 15 amino acids long. The V gene end was trimmed by 3 bases and the J gene end by 2 bases; junction bases not matched to a gene: 3. The germline gives CDR1 DFQATT, CDR2 SNEGSKA (reference sequence).

A few counts support this clonotype. A much larger clone sits a single nucleotide away, making a read error possible. The chain joins TRBV20-1 to TRBJ2-2; 11 bases align to TRBD2. The CDR3 totals 15 residues. CDR1 and CDR2 (germline): DFQATT, SNEGSKA (reference sequence). V was clipped by 0 bases and J by 3 bases; unmatched bases: 0. The CDR3 reads CSARELAGDTGELFF. The CDR3 DNA follows: TGCAGTGCTAGAGAACTAGCGGGAGACACCGGGGAGCTGTTTTTT.